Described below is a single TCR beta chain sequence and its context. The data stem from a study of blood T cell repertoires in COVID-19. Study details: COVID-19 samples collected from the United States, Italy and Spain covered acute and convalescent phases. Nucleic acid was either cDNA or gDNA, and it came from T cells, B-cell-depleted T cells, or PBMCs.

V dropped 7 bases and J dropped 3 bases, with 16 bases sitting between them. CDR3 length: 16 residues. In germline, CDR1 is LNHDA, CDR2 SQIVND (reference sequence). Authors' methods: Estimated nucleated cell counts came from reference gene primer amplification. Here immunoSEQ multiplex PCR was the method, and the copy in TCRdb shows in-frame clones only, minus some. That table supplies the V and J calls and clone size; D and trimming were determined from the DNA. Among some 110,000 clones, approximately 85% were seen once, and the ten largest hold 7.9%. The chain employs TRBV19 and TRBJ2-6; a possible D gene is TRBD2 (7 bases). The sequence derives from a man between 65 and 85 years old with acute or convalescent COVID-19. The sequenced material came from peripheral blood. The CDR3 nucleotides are TGTGCCAGTAAGGGGGGGGTTAGCTTTGGGGCCAACGTCCTGACTTTC. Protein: CASKGGVSFGANVLTF.